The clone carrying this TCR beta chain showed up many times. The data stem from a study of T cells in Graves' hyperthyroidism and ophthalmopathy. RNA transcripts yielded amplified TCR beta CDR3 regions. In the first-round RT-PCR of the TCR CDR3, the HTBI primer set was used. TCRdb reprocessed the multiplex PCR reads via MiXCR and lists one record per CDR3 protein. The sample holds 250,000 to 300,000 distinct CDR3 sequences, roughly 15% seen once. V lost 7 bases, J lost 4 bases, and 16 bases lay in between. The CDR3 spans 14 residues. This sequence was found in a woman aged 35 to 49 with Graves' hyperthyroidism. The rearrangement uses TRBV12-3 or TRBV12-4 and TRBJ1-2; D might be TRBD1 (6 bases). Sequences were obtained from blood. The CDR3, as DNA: TGTGCCAGCAACCAGCAGGGGATCGGCTATGGCTACACCTTC. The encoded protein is CASNQQGIGYGYTF.